This TCR beta chain was obtained from a study of T cell responses to AZD1222 COVID-19 vaccine. Study-level information: Second-dose recipients at about 4 or about 12 weeks were treated as one pooled group. Study observations and caveats: Only six or seven AZD1222 recipients tested seropositive at baseline. It should be noted that donors were predominantly white British and more often female, and clonal diversity was possibly underestimated.

Using immunoSEQ multiplex PCR, the repertoire was profiled, and TCRdb retains in-frame clones only, with some absent. Here the sample spans roughly 82,000 clones, about 88% being singletons. With respect to this clone: Its antigen remains unknown.

The CDR3 loop spans 15 amino acids. V trimming: 1 base; J trimming: 3 bases; junction bases outside the gene matches: 3. The germline gives CDR1 LGHDT, CDR2 YNNKEL (reference sequence). This sample comprised peripheral blood, obtained on day 0 of AZD1222 vaccination. The chain combines TRBV3-1 (or the pseudogene TRBV3-2) with TRBJ2-3; TRBD2 matches 8 bases. The sequence came from an adult in good health. CDR3 sequence: CASSQAGGWTDTQYF. CDR3 DNA sequence: TGTGCCAGCAGCCAAGCGGGGGGGTGGACAGATACGCAGTATTTT.